This record concerns one T cell receptor (beta chain) sequence. The sample is drawn from a study of blood T cell repertoires in COVID-19. For the study at large: The analysed material was cDNA or gDNA that came from T cells, B-cell-depleted T cells, or PBMCs.

Assay: immunoSEQ multiplex PCR; the TCRdb copy retains only in-frame clones and omits some. The data hold more than 150,000 clones, with 78% observed a single time. The specimen was peripheral blood. The sequence derives from a woman older than 75 with acute or convalescent COVID-19.

CDR3 protein: CASRRQGGNEKLFF. The DNA of the CDR3 is TGTGCCAGCAGAAGACAGGGTGGGAATGAAAAACTGTTTTTT. V is TRBV6-1 and J is TRBJ1-4, with 7 bases matching TRBD1. The CDR3 consists of 14 residues. In germline, CDR1 is MNHNS, CDR2 SASEGT. With 6 bases clipped from V and 5 bases from J, the junction kept 6 bases outside the gene matches.